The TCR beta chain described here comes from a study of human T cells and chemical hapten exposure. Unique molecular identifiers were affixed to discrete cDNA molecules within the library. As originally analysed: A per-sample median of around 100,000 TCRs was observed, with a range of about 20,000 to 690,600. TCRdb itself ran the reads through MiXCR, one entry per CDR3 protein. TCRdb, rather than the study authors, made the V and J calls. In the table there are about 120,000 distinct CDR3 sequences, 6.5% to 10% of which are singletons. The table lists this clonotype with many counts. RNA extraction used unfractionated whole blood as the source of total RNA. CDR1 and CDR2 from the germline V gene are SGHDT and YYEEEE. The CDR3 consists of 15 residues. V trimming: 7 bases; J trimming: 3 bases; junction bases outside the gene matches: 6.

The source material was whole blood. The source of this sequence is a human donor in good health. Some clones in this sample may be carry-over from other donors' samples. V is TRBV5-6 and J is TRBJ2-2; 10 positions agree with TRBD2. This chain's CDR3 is CASFWTSGDTGELFF. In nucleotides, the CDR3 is TGTGCCAGCTTCTGGACTAGCGGAGACACCGGGGAGCTGTTTTTT.